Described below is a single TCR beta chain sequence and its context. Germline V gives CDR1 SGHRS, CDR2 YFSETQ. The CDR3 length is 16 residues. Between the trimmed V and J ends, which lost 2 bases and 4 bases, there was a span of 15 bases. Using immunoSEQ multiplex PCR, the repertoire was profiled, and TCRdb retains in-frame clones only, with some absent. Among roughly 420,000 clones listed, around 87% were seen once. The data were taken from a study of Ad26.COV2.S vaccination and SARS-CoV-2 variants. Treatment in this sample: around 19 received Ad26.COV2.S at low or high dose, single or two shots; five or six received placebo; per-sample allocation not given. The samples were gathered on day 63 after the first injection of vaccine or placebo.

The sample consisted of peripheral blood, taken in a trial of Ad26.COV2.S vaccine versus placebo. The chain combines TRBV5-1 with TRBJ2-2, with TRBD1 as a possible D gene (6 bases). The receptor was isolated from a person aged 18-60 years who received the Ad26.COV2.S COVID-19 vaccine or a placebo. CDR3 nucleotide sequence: TGCGCCAGCAGCTTTGGGGGACACAGCTCCACCGGGGAGCTGTTTTTT. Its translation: CASSFGGHSSTGELFF.